These T cell receptor beta chains were read from a single sample in a study of blood T cell repertoires in COVID-19. Using immunoSEQ multiplex PCR, the repertoire was profiled, and TCRdb retains in-frame clones only, with some absent. The repertoire consists of tens of thousands of clones, with roughly 70% occurring once and the leading ten covering more than 20%. Material for sequencing was peripheral blood. These receptors all stem from a man aged 60 to 75 with acute or convalescent COVID-19. Each CDR3 is given with its conserved first and last residue. The D gene is left open where the match is weak. The size entry is marked missing in some rows and otherwise reads once, few, many or a size class.

v_call	j_call	clone_size	d_call	cdr3_aa	cdr3_nt
TRBV24-1	TRBJ2-1	many	TRBD1	CATSAPGTGGNEQFF	TGTGCCACCAGTGCCCCCGGGACAGGGGGCAATGAGCAGTTCTTC
TRBV27	TRBJ2-7	-	TRBD1	CASRPGTASYEQYF	TGTGCCAGCAGGCCCGGGACAGCCTCCTACGAGCAGTACTTC
TRBV5-8	TRBJ2-3	-	-	CASSSTSGADTQYF	TGTGCCAGCAGCTCAACCTCAGGGGCAGATACGCAGTATTTT
TRBV2	TRBJ2-2	-	-	CASSEMRVNTGELFF	TGTGCCAGCAGTGAAATGAGGGTGAACACCGGGGAGCTGTTTTTT
TRBV11-2	TRBJ2-5	-	TRBD2	CASSATSGSSETQYF	TGTGCCAGCAGCGCGACTAGCGGGAGCTCAGAGACCCAGTACTTC
TRBV14	TRBJ2-2	-	-	CASSHVPGHLTGELFF	TGTGCCAGCAGCCACGTACCGGGACACCTCACCGGGGAGCTGTTTTTT
TRBV19	TRBJ1-6	-	-	CASKSQGMSNSPLHF	TGTGCCAGTAAGTCACAGGGAATGTCTAATTCACCCCTCCACTTT
TRBV28	TRBJ2-3	-	-	CASSLEIQGPDTQYF	TGTGCCAGCAGTTTGGAGATACAGGGTCCAGATACGCAGTATTTT
TRBV4-2	TRBJ2-1	-	TRBD2	CASSPPGTRGHEQFF	TGTGCCAGCAGCCCTCCCGGGACTAGAGGCCATGAGCAGTTCTTC
TRBV6-2/TRBV6-3	TRBJ2-5	few	-	CASSLTGTLMETQYF	TGTGCCAGCAGCCTCACTGGGACTCTCATGGAGACCCAGTACTTC
TRBV5-5	TRBJ1-6	-	-	CASSQFRSSYNSPLHF	TGTGCCAGCAGCCAGTTTCGGAGCTCCTATAATTCACCCCTCCACTTT
TRBV28	TRBJ2-1	-	TRBD2	CASSAYHGLAGETYNEQFF	TGTGCCAGCAGTGCCTACCATGGACTAGCGGGAGAAACCTACAATGAGCAGTTCTTC
TRBV5-1	TRBJ2-2	-	-	CASSTTNTGELFF	TGCGCCAGCAGCACAACGAACACCGGGGAGCTGTTTTTT
TRBV27	TRBJ2-6	-	-	CASNGGSGANVLTF	TGTGCCAGCAACGGAGGCTCTGGGGCCAACGTCCTGACTTTC
TRBV28	TRBJ2-5	-	TRBD2	CASSPTSGGEETQYF	TGTGCCAGCAGTCCGACTAGCGGGGGGGAAGAGACCCAGTACTTC
TRBV6-4	TRBJ2-3	-	TRBD2	CASSERPRGENTDTQYF	TGTGCCAGCAGTGAGCGCCCCCGGGGGGAAAATACAGATACGCAGTATTTT
TRBV7-9	TRBJ2-7	-	-	CASSLAGRAYEQYF	TGTGCCAGCAGCTTAGCGGGGAGAGCCTACGAGCAGTACTTC
TRBV27	TRBJ2-7	medium-sized	TRBD2	CASSGGSGNIYEQYF	TGTGCCAGCAGTGGGGGTAGCGGGAACATCTACGAGCAGTACTTC
TRBV30	TRBJ1-3	-	-	CAWREPRAGNTIYF	TGTGCCTGGAGGGAGCCGAGGGCTGGAAACACCATATATTTT
TRBV12-3/TRBV12-4	TRBJ1-1	-	TRBD1	CASRGTGATEAFF	TGTGCCAGCAGAGGGACAGGGGCCACTGAAGCTTTCTTT
TRBV11-3	TRBJ2-1	-	TRBD1	CASSLDPDRVNNEQFF	TGTGCCAGCAGCTTAGATCCCGACAGGGTGAACAATGAGCAGTTCTTC
TRBV2	TRBJ1-2	-	-	CASSLDSDGYTF	TGTGCCAGCAGTCTTGACAGTGATGGCTACACCTTC
TRBV2	TRBJ1-4	-	TRBD1	CASRTGIGEKLFF	TGTGCCAGCAGGACAGGGATCGGTGAAAAACTGTTTTTT
TRBV25-1	TRBJ2-1	few	TRBD2	CASSEGGLAYEQFF	TGTGCCAGCAGTGAAGGGGGACTAGCGTACGAGCAGTTCTTC
TRBV30	TRBJ2-4	once	-	CAWSPGLRDIQYF	TGTGCCTGGAGTCCCGGACTTAGGGACATTCAGTACTTC
TRBV3-1/TRBV3-2	TRBJ2-7	-	-	CASSPGLQNGEQYF	TGTGCCAGCAGCCCGGGACTCCAAAATGGGGAGCAGTACTTC
TRBV4-1	TRBJ2-5	-	TRBD2	CASSQDREREGWRETQYF	TGCGCCAGCAGCCAAGATAGGGAGCGGGAGGGATGGAGGGAGACCCAGTACTTC
TRBV3-1/TRBV3-2	TRBJ2-7	-	-	CASSQDPTFYEQYF	TGTGCCAGCAGCCAAGATCCTACCTTCTACGAGCAGTACTTC
TRBV27	TRBJ2-5	-	TRBD1	CASRDRAHPPSLVGLAADTTQYF	TGTGCCAGCCGGGACAGGGCCCACCCGCCCAGCCTCGTAGGGCTAGCGGCCGATACGACCCAGTACTTC
TRBV7-2	TRBJ2-7	-	TRBD1	CASSPGTGTYEQYF	TGTGCCAGCAGCCCCGGGACAGGGACCTACGAGCAGTACTTC
TRBV18	TRBJ2-7	-	TRBD1	CASSPQTGGSYEQYF	TGTGCCAGCTCACCACAGACAGGGGGTTCCTACGAGCAGTACTTC
TRBV3-1/TRBV3-2	TRBJ2-3	-	-	CASSQDGGFTDTQYF	TGTGCCAGCAGCCAAGATGGGGGGTTCACAGATACGCAGTATTTT
TRBV4-2	TRBJ2-7	few	-	CASSQERQLIYEQYF	TGTGCCAGCAGCCAAGAGCGACAGCTAATCTACGAGCAGTACTTC
TRBV6-5	TRBJ2-5	-	TRBD1	CASRARDRGRETQYF	TGTGCCAGCAGAGCCCGAGACAGGGGTCGCGAGACCCAGTACTTC
TRBV5-6	TRBJ2-3	many	-	CASRLTSTDTQYF	TGTGCCAGCAGGCTGACTAGCACAGATACGCAGTATTTT
TRBV2	TRBJ2-7	-	-	CASLKSYEQYF	TGTGCCAGCCTTAAATCCTACGAGCAGTACTTC
TRBV4-2	TRBJ1-5	-	TRBD1	CASSQDGGQGGQPQHF	TGTGCCAGCAGCCAAGATGGGGGACAGGGCGGTCAGCCCCAGCATTTT
TRBV18	TRBJ2-6	-	-	CASSPRQASLRTGANVLTF	TGTGCCAGCTCACCTCGACAGGCGTCTCTTCGAACTGGGGCCAACGTCCTGACTTTC
TRBV4-2	TRBJ2-3	-	-	CASSQGSAEAGDTQYF	TGTGCCAGCAGCCAAGGGTCGGCGGAGGCGGGAGATACGCAGTATTTT
TRBV24-1	TRBJ2-5	-	TRBD1	CATSGQGAVYETQYF	TGTGCCACCAGTGGACAGGGGGCGGTTTATGAGACCCAGTACTTC
TRBV28	TRBJ2-3	few	-	CASSLALEGGADTQYF	TGTGCCAGCAGTTTAGCCTTGGAGGGCGGCGCAGATACGCAGTATTTT
TRBV5-4	TRBJ1-5	-	-	CASSPTPGIMQPQHF	TGTGCCAGCAGCCCTACTCCAGGGATTATGCAGCCCCAGCATTTT
TRBV4-1	TRBJ2-3	-	-	CASSQETLGGSTDTQYF	TGCGCCAGCAGCCAAGAGACTTTGGGGGGATCCACAGATACGCAGTATTTT
TRBV18	TRBJ2-5	-	TRBD1	CASSPGQEETQYF	TGTGCCAGCTCACCCGGACAGGAAGAGACCCAGTACTTC
TRBV4-1	TRBJ2-3	-	-	CASSQGARERTDTQYF	TGCGCCAGCAGCCAAGGAGCCCGTGAGAGGACAGATACGCAGTATTTT
TRBV14	TRBJ1-2	-	-	CASSQDPPGWYGYTF	TGTGCCAGCAGCCAAGATCCCCCAGGGTGGTATGGCTACACCTTC
TRBV11-2	TRBJ1-1	-	-	CASSYDINTEAFF	TGTGCCAGCAGCTATGACATCAACACTGAAGCTTTCTTT
TRBV7-9	TRBJ2-2	few	TRBD2	CASSPGGTNTGELFF	TGTGCCAGCAGTCCCGGGGGGACGAACACCGGGGAGCTGTTTTTT
TRBV4-1	TRBJ1-3	few	TRBD1	CASSQDQDRMSSGNTIYF	TGCGCCAGCAGCCAAGATCAGGACAGGATGAGCTCTGGAAACACCATATATTTT